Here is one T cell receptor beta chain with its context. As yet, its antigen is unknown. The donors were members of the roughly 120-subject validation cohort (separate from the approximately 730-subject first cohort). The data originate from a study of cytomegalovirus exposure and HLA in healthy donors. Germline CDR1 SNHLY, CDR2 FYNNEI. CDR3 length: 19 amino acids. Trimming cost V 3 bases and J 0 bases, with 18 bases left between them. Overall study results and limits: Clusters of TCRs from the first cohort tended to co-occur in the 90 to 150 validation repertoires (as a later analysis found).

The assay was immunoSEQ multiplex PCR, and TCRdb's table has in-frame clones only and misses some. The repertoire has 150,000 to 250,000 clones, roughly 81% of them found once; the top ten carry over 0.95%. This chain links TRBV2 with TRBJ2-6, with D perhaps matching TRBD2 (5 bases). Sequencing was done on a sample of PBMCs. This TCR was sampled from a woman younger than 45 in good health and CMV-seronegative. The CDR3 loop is CASSDLREIRNSGANVLTF. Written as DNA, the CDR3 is TGTGCCAGCAGTGATCTCCGGGAAATTAGGAACTCTGGGGCCAACGTCCTGACTTTC.